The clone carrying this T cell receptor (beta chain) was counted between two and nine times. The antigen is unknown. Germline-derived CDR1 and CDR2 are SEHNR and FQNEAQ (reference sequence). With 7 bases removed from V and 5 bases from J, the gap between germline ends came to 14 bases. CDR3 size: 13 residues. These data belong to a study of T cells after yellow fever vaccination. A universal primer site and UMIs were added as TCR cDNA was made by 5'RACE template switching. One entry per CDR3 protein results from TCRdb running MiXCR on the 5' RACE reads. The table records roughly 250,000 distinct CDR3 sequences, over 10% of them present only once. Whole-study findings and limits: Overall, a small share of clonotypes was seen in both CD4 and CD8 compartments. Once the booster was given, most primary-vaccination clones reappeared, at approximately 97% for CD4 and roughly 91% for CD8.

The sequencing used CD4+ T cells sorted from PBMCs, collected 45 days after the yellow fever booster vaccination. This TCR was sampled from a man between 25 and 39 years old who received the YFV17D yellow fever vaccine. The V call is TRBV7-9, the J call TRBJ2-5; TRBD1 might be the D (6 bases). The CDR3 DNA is TGTGCCAGCAACAGACAGGCTGGCGAGACCCAGTACTTC. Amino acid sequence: CASNRQAGETQYF.